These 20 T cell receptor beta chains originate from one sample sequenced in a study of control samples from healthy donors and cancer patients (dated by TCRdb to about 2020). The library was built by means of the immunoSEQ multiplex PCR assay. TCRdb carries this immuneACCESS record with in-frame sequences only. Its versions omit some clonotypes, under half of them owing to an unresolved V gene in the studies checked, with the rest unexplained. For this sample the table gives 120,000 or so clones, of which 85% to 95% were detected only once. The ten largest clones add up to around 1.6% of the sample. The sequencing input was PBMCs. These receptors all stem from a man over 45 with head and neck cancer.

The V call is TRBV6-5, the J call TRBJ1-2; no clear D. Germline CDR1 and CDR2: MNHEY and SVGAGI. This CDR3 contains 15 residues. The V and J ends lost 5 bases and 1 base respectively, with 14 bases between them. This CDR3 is CASSPIGQDNYGYTF. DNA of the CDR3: TGTGCCAGCAGTCCGATCGGGCAGGATAACTATGGCTACACCTTC.

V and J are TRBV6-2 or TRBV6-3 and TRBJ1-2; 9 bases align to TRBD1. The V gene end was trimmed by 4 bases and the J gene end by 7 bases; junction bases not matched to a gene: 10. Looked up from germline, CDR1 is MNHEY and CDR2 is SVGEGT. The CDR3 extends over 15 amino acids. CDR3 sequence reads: CASSSPDRGYRGYTF. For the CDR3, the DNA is TGTGCCAGCAGTTCCCCGGACAGGGGATATCGTGGCTACACCTTC.

CDR3 nucleotide sequence: TGTGCCAGCAGCCAAGATCGGGGTGGACAGCCCCAGCATTTT. Its translation is CASSQDRGGQPQHF. This chain joins TRBV3-1 (or the pseudogene TRBV3-2) and TRBJ1-5; no reliable D call. CDR3 length equals 14 residues. CDR1 is LGHDT, CDR2 YNNKEL, per germline (reference sequence). V lost 0 bases, J lost 7 bases, and 10 bases lay in between.

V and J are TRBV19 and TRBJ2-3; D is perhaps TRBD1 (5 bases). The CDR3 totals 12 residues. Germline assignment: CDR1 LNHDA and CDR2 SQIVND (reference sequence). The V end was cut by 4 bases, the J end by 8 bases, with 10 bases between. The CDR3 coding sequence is TGTGCCAGTAGTAAGGGGCAAAGTACGCAGTATTTT. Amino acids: CASSKGQSTQYF.

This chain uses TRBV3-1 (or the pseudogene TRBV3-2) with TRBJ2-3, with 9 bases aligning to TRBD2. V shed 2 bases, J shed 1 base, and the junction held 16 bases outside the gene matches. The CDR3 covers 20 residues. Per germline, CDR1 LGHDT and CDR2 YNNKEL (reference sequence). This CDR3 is CASSQLRGGGAVAGTDTQYF. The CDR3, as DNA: TGTGCCAGCAGCCAATTACGGGGCGGGGGGGCCGTTGCGGGCACAGATACGCAGTATTTT.

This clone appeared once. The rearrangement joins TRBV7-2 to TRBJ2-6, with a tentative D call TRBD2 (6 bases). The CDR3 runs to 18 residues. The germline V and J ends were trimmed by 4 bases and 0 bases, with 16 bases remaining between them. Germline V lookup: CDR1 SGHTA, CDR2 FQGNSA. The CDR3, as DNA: TGTGCCAGCAGCTCTTGGACTAAGGGAGGCTCTGGGGCCAACGTCCTGACTTTC. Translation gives CASSSWTKGGSGANVLTF.

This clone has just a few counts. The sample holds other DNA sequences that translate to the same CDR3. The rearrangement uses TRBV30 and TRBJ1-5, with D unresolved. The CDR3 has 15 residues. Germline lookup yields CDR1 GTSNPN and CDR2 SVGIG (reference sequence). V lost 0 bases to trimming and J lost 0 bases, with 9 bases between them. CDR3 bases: TGTGCCTGGAGTGTAGGCGGGAATAGCAATCAGCCCCAGCATTTT. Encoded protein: CAWSVGGNSNQPQHF.

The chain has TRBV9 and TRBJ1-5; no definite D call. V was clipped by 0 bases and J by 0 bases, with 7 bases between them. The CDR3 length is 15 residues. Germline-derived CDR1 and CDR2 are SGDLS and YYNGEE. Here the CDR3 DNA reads TGTGCCAGCAGCGTAGGGAGCAGTAGCAATCAGCCCCAGCATTTT. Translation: CASSVGSSSNQPQHF. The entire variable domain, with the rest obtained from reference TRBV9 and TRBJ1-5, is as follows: DSGVTQTPKHLITATGQRVTLRCSPRSGDLSVYWYQQSLDQGLQFLIQYYNGEERAKGNILERFSAQQFPDLHSELNLSSLELGDSALYFCASSVGSSSNQPQHFGDGTRLSIL.

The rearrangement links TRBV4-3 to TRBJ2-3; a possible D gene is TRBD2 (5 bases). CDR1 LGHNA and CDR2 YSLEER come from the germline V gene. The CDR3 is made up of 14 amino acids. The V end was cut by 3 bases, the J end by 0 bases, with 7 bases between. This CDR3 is CASSHRGSTDTQYF. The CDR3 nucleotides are TGCGCCAGCAGCCACCGGGGTAGCACAGATACGCAGTATTTT.

This chain's CDR3 is CASSFGGASYEQYF. The CDR3 coding sequence is TGTGCCAGCAGCTTCGGCGGGGCCTCCTACGAGCAGTACTTC. J is TRBJ2-7 and V is TRBV5-5; D possibly corresponds to TRBD2 (6 bases). CDR1 and CDR2 from the germline V gene are SGHKS and YYEKEE (reference sequence). V lost 2 bases to trimming and J lost 0 bases, with 9 bases between them. This CDR3 comprises 14 residues.

The DNA of the CDR3 is TGTGCCAGCAGCTTGGGGCGCGGGTGGAGTCGAGATGGCTACACCTTC. Translated: CASSLGRGWSRDGYTF. The rearrangement uses TRBV5-6 and TRBJ1-2; D gene unclear. There are 16 residues in the CDR3. The V end was cut by 0 bases, the J end by 6 bases, with 18 bases between. Germline CDR1 is SGHDT and CDR2 is YYEEEE.

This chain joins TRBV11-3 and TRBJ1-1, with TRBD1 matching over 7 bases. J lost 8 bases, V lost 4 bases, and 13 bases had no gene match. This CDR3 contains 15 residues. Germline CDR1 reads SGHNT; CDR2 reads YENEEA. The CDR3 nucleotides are TGTGCCAGCAGCTCCGGACAGGTCGGACTCCGAGAAGCTTTCTTT. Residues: CASSSGQVGLREAFF.

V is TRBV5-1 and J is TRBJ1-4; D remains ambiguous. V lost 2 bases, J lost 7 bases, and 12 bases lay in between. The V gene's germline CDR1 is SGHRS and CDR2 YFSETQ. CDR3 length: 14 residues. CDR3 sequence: CASSLIGFSEKLFF. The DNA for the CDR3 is TGCGCCAGCAGCTTAATCGGGTTTAGTGAAAAACTGTTTTTT.

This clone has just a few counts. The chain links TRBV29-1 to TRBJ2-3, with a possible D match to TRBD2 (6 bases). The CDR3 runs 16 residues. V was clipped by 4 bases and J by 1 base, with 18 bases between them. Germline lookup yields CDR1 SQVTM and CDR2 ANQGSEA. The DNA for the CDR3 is TGCAGCGTTGCAAATCTCTGGGGGGTACGCACAGATACGCAGTATTTT. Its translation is CSVANLWGVRTDTQYF.

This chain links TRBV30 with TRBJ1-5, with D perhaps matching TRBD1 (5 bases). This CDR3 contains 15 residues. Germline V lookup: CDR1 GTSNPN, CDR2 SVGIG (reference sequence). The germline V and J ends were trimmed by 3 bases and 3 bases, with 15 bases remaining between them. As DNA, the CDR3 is TGTGCCTGGAGCCCCACCGGGACCTTCAATCAGCCCCAGCATTTT. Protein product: CAWSPTGTFNQPQHF. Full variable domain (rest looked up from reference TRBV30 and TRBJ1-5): SQTIHQWPATLVQPVGSPLSLECTVEGTSNPNLYWYRQAAGRGLQLLFYSVGIGQISSEVPQNLSASRPQDRQFILSSKKLLLSDSGFYLCAWSPTGTFNQPQHFGDGTRLSIL.

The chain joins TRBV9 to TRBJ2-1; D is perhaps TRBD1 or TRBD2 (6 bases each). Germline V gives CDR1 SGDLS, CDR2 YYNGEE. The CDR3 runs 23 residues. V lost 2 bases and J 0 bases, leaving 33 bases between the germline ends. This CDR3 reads CASSVKLAGDAERDWSSYNEQFF. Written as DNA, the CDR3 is TGTGCCAGCAGCGTGAAGCTGGCAGGGGATGCTGAACGGGACTGGAGCTCCTACAATGAGCAGTTCTTC. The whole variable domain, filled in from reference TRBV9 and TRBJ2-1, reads DSGVTQTPKHLITATGQRVTLRCSPRSGDLSVYWYQQSLDQGLQFLIQYYNGEERAKGNILERFSAQQFPDLHSELNLSSLELGDSALYFCASSVKLAGDAERDWSSYNEQFFGPGTRLTVL.

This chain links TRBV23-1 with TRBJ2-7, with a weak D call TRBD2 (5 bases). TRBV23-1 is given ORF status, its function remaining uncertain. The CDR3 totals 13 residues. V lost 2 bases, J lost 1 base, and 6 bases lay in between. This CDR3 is CASSQGLSYEQYF. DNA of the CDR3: TGCGCCAGCAGTCAAGGACTTTCCTACGAGCAGTACTTC.

The CDR3 DNA follows: TGTGCCAGCAGCCTAATCCAGGGAAACGCTGGCTACACCTTC. Its translation: CASSLIQGNAGYTF. The rearrangement links TRBV6-2 or TRBV6-3 to TRBJ1-2; a possible D gene is TRBD1 (5 bases). The germline V gene has CDR1 MNHEY and CDR2 SVGEGT. The V end was cut by 6 bases, the J end by 7 bases, with 18 bases between. The CDR3 contains 14 residues.

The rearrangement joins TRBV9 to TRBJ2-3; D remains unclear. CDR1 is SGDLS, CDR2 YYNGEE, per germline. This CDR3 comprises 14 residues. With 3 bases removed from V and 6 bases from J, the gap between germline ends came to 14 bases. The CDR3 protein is CASSGPPPPDTQYF. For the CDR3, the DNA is TGTGCCAGCAGCGGCCCCCCACCACCGGATACGCAGTATTTT.

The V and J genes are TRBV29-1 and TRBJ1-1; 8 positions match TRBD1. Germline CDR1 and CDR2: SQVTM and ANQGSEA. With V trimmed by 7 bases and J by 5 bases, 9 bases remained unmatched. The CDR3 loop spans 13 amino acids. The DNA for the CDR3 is TGCAGCGGAGACAGGGGCGATGGTACTGAAGCTTTCTTT. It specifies CSGDRGDGTEAFF.